Following are 30 T cell receptor beta chains from one sample sequenced in a study of blood T cell repertoires in COVID-19. Generated by immunoSEQ multiplex PCR, the TCRdb table keeps only in-frame clones and is missing some. The sample consists of 200,000 to 300,000 clones, more than 75% of them appearing once. Material: PBMCs or T cells enriched from blood (not recorded which). The source is a woman between 50 and 59 years old who had recovered from COVID-19.

This chain links TRBV11-2 with TRBJ2-7; 7 bases align to TRBD1. In germline, CDR1 is SGHAT, CDR2 FQNNGV. The CDR3 runs to 15 residues. Unmatched junction bases numbered 7, after V lost 5 bases and J lost 0 bases. CDR3 sequence reads: CASSISRDSSYEQYF. The CDR3 DNA sequence: TGTGCCAGCAGCATTTCCCGGGACAGCTCCTACGAGCAGTACTTC.

The V gene is TRBV30, the J gene TRBJ2-3; the D gene is possibly TRBD2 (6 bases). This CDR3 contains 15 residues. Germline CDR1 reads GTSNPN; CDR2 reads SVGIG (reference sequence). V dropped 1 base and J dropped 0 bases, with 11 bases sitting between them. CDR3 sequence: CAWSARAGSTDTQYF. The DNA for the CDR3 is TGTGCCTGGAGTGCGCGGGCGGGAAGCACAGATACGCAGTATTTT.

The chain recombines TRBV2 with TRBJ2-5, with D possibly TRBD2 on 5 matching bases. The germline V gene encodes CDR1 SNHLY and CDR2 FYNNEI. V lost 6 bases to trimming and J lost 2 bases, with 16 bases between them. This CDR3 spans 15 amino acids. The CDR3 is CASRGEGLPQETQYF. The CDR3 DNA reads as TGTGCCAGCAGAGGTGAGGGCCTTCCGCAAGAGACCCAGTACTTC.

This clone was seen a few times. The chain joins TRBV5-6 to TRBJ1-2; 8 bases map to TRBD1. The CDR3 spans 15 residues. CDR1 SGHDT and CDR2 YYEEEE come from the germline V gene. V was clipped by 1 base and J by 4 bases; unmatched bases: 6. The CDR3 DNA sequence: TGTGCCAGCAGCTTGACAGGGGGTTTTGGCTATGGCTACACCTTC. Its translation: CASSLTGGFGYGYTF.

The chain recombines TRBV4-2 with TRBJ1-3; a possible D gene is TRBD1 (5 bases). Per the germline V gene, CDR1 is LGHNA and CDR2 is YNFKEQ. Trimming removed 0 bases at V and 0 bases at J, with 9 bases between. The length of the CDR3 is 16 residues. The CDR3 protein is CASSQDQGYSGNTIYF. CDR3 sequence (DNA): TGTGCCAGCAGCCAAGATCAGGGCTACTCTGGAAACACCATATATTTT.

The gene calls are TRBV5-8 and TRBJ1-2; weak D call: TRBD1 (5 bases). Trimming removed 4 bases at V and 5 bases at J, with 15 bases between. Looked up from germline, CDR1 is SGHTS and CDR2 is YDEGEE. This CDR3 has 14 residues. CDR3 loop: CASSRRASSYGYTF. The CDR3, as DNA: TGTGCCAGCAGCCGCAGGGCATCCTCATATGGCTACACCTTC. The variable domain in full, completed from reference TRBV5-8 and TRBJ1-2, reads EAGVTQSPTHLIKTRGQQATLRCSPISGHTSVYWYQQALGLGLQFLLWYDEGEERNRGNFPPRFSGRQFPNYSSELNVNALELEDSALYLCASSRRASSYGYTFGSGTRLTVV.

The chain carries TRBV19 and TRBJ1-4; 9 positions agree with TRBD1. Per the germline V gene, CDR1 is LNHDA and CDR2 is SQIVND (reference sequence). The V and J ends lost 7 bases and 5 bases, in that order; junction bases with no gene match: 5. This CDR3 region has 14 residues. CDR3 protein: CASNNRGPNEKLFF. Written as DNA, the CDR3 is TGTGCCAGTAATAACAGGGGGCCGAATGAAAAACTGTTTTTT.

This clone turned up a few times. This CDR3 reads CASSSYGTAYGYTF. The DNA of the CDR3 is TGTGCCAGCAGCTCGTACGGGACAGCCTATGGCTACACCTTC. The chain is built from TRBV11-1 and TRBJ1-2, with 7 bases matching TRBD1. Germline V gene lookup returns CDR1 SGHAT and CDR2 FQDESV (reference sequence). The CDR3 totals 14 residues. J lost 4 bases, V lost 4 bases, and 6 bases had no gene match.

The V and J genes are TRBV3-1 (or the pseudogene TRBV3-2) and TRBJ2-3; the D gene is possibly TRBD1 (5 bases). Trimming stripped 2 bases from V and 5 bases from J, with 20 bases between. This CDR3 comprises 17 residues. The germline V gene encodes CDR1 LGHDT and CDR2 YNNKEL (reference sequence). CDR3: CASSQNARLRVGDTQYF. The CDR3 region has the DNA TGTGCCAGCAGCCAAAATGCCCGACTCAGGGTGGGAGATACGCAGTATTTT.

This clone was recorded once. The J gene is TRBJ2-1, the V gene TRBV7-2; D unclear. In germline, CDR1 is SGHTA, CDR2 FQGNSA. The germline V and J ends were trimmed by 5 bases and 1 base, with 12 bases remaining between them. The CDR3 consists of 15 residues. The CDR3 loop reads CASSGVARSYNEQFF. In DNA form, the CDR3 reads TGTGCCAGCAGCGGCGTAGCCCGGTCCTACAATGAGCAGTTCTTC.

The chain recombines TRBV4-3 with TRBJ1-2, with a weak D call TRBD1 (6 bases). Germline CDR1 LGHNA, CDR2 YSLEER. V was trimmed by 3 bases and J by 0 bases, leaving 14 bases between them. There are 16 residues in the CDR3. The CDR3, as DNA: TGCGCCAGCAGCCAGGGGGTAGGGGGAGCTAACTATGGCTACACCTTC. This sequence encodes CASSQGVGGANYGYTF.

This rearrangement joins TRBV24-1 to TRBJ2-7; TRBD1 matches at 9 bases. The CDR3 has 13 residues. Losses at the gene ends were 2 bases for V and 6 bases for J; bases not matched to a gene: 1. Germline loops: CDR1 KGHDR, CDR2 SFDVKD. CDR3 loop: CATSDSDRGEQYF. In DNA, the CDR3 is TGTGCCACCAGTGATTCGGACAGGGGCGAGCAGTACTTC.

The rearrangement joins TRBV27 to TRBJ1-2; possibly TRBD1 for D (6 bases). CDR3 length: 14 amino acids. Germline V gives CDR1 MNHEY, CDR2 SMNVEV (reference sequence). Trimming shortened V by 5 bases and J by 5 bases, and 15 bases separated the two germline ends. The CDR3 DNA sequence: TGTGCCAGCAGTGCCGGGGCAGGGGCGTATGGCTACACCTTC. Its protein is CASSAGAGAYGYTF.

CDR3 nucleotides: TGTGCCAGCAGCTTAGAAGCGGGGGTGAACACTGAAGCTTTCTTT. This codes for CASSLEAGVNTEAFF. The chain links TRBV7-9 to TRBJ1-1, with D possibly being TRBD1 (5 bases). In germline, CDR1 is SEHNR, CDR2 FQNEAQ (reference sequence). The CDR3 length is 15 residues. V gave up 1 base and J gave up 0 bases, with 9 bases separating them.

The chain recombines TRBV4-3 with TRBJ1-1; D is uncertain. CDR1 LGHNA and CDR2 YSLEER come from the germline V gene. CDR3 length: 15 amino acids. V lost 2 bases and J 0 bases, leaving 10 bases between the germline ends. CDR3 sequence reads: CASSQNRALNTEAFF. The CDR3 DNA sequence: TGCGCCAGCAGCCAAAATAGAGCCTTGAACACTGAAGCTTTCTTT.

CDR3 in amino acids: CASSFRAVAGGLNEQFF. As DNA, the CDR3 is TGTGCCAGCAGCTTTAGGGCCGTAGCGGGAGGGCTTAATGAGCAGTTCTTC. V usage is TRBV7-6 and J usage is TRBJ2-1, with 11 bases lining up with TRBD2. The CDR3 has 17 amino acids. Germline values: CDR1 SGHVS, CDR2 FNYEAQ. With V trimmed by 3 bases and J by 7 bases, 11 bases remained unmatched. The variable domain in full, with the rest retrieved from reference TRBV7-6 and TRBJ2-1, is GAGVSQSPRYKVTKRGQDVALRCDPISGHVSLYWYRQALGQGPEFLTYFNYEAQQDKSGLPNDRFSAERPEGSISTLTIQRTEQRDSAMYRCASSFRAVAGGLNEQFFGPGTRLTVL.

CDR3 in amino acids: CASSSWAALLYGYTF. The CDR3 DNA reads as TGTGCCAGCAGCTCTTGGGCCGCCCTTTTATATGGCTACACCTTC. The V gene is TRBV7-9, the J gene TRBJ1-2; D is undetermined. From germline, CDR1 is SEHNR and CDR2 FQNEAQ (reference sequence). The CDR3 totals 15 residues. V gave up 4 bases and J gave up 5 bases, with 17 bases separating them.

The rearrangement links TRBV21-1 to TRBJ1-4. TRBV21-1 is deemed a pseudogene. The CDR3 is 15 amino acids. Written as DNA, the CDR3 is TGTGCCAGCACCCGGAGTGTGACTAATAATGAAAAACTGTTTTTT. Its protein is CASTRSVTNNEKLFF.

In nucleotides, the CDR3 is TGTGCCAGCAGCCCGAAGGGCGGGGGCCGACTCTACGAGCAGTACTTC. Translating gives CASSPKGGGRLYEQYF. The chain joins TRBV7-9 to TRBJ2-7, with D tentatively TRBD2 (7 bases). Per germline, CDR1 SEHNR and CDR2 FQNEAQ (reference sequence). Trimming took off 5 bases at V and 3 bases at J, with 20 bases between the two ends. This CDR3 region has 16 residues.

The genes are TRBV6-2 or TRBV6-3 and TRBJ2-7, with TRBD2 matching 16 bases. This CDR3 has 18 residues. V shed 5 bases, J shed 1 base, and the junction held 8 bases outside the gene matches. Per germline, CDR1 MNHEY and CDR2 SVGEGT. The CDR3 region has the DNA TGTGCCAGCAGTCTGGGACTAGCGGGAGGGATGCCTTCCTACGAGCAGTACTTC. Its protein product is CASSLGLAGGMPSYEQYF.

The J gene is TRBJ2-7, the V gene TRBV5-1, with a weak D call TRBD1 (6 bases). Trimming left V 5 bases short and J 5 bases short, with 17 bases between. There are 14 residues in the CDR3. Germline V gene lookup returns CDR1 SGHRS and CDR2 YFSETQ. CDR3 in amino acids: CASSFTYRAHEQYF. The CDR3 bases are TGCGCCAGCAGTTTCACCTACAGGGCCCACGAGCAGTACTTC. Combining the CDR3 with reference TRBV5-1 and TRBJ2-7 gives the whole variable domain KAGVTQTPRYLIKTRGQQVTLSCSPISGHRSVSWYQQTPGQGLQFLFEYFSETQRNKGNFPGRFSGRQFSNSRSEMNVSTLELGDSALYLCASSFTYRAHEQYFGPGTRLTVT.

This chain connects TRBV19 to TRBJ1-2; TRBD1 matches at 7 bases. From germline, CDR1 is LNHDA and CDR2 SQIVND (reference sequence). The V segment lost 3 bases and the J segment 8 bases; nucleotides outside the gene matches: 6. The CDR3 loop spans 13 amino acids. For the CDR3, the DNA is TGTGCCAGTAGTATTAAGGGGGCGAGCGGCTACACCTTC. Residues: CASSIKGASGYTF.

CDR3 nucleotide sequence: TGTGCCGCGCGGTCCTCAGCTAACTATGGCTACACCTTC. Translated: CAARSSANYGYTF. The chain recombines TRBV28 with TRBJ1-2; D gene unclear. CDR3 length equals 13 residues. In germline, CDR1 is MDHEN, CDR2 SYDVKM. Trimming cost V 11 bases and J 0 bases, with 13 bases left between them.

CDR3 region: CASSQASGISSYEQYF. The CDR3 coding sequence is TGCGCCAGCAGCCAAGCTAGCGGGATTTCCTCCTACGAGCAGTACTTC. The chain links TRBV4-1 to TRBJ2-7; 9 bases map to TRBD2. Germline-derived CDR1 and CDR2 are MGHRA and YSYEKL. The V segment lost 1 base and the J segment 0 bases; nucleotides outside the gene matches: 4. This CDR3 has 16 residues.

The rearrangement links TRBV29-1 to TRBJ1-2; no firm D call. The CDR3 extends over 12 amino acids. Germline CDR1 and CDR2: SQVTM and ANQGSEA. V was shortened by 4 bases and J by 1 base, with 7 bases between the two germline ends. The CDR3 DNA follows: TGCAGCGTTGCCGAGAGTAACTATGGCTACACCTTC. Amino acids: CSVAESNYGYTF.

This chain uses TRBV3-1 (or the pseudogene TRBV3-2) with TRBJ2-7; 7 bases fit TRBD2. V gave up 0 bases and J gave up 4 bases; unmatched junction bases: 6. Per germline, CDR1 LGHDT and CDR2 YNNKEL (reference sequence). This CDR3 is built from 15 residues. Here the CDR3 DNA reads TGTGCCAGCAGCCAAGATGACCTAGCGGTGTACGAGCAGTACTTC. It codes for CASSQDDLAVYEQYF.

The chain joins TRBV27 to TRBJ2-3; D not certain. There are 15 residues in the CDR3. The V gene lost 8 bases and the J gene lost 0 bases, with 15 bases spanning the gap. Germline V gene sequence: CDR1 MNHEY, CDR2 SMNVEV (reference sequence). The CDR3 DNA reads TGTGCCAGCGCCGTAAGTGGCTTAAGCACAGATACGCAGTATTTT. It yields the protein CASAVSGLSTDTQYF.

The chain couples TRBV7-2 to TRBJ1-5; D is perhaps TRBD1 (5 bases). Germline V gene lookup returns CDR1 SGHTA and CDR2 FQGNSA. This CDR3 comprises 14 residues. V gave up 1 base and J gave up 7 bases, with 11 bases separating them. The CDR3 region is CASSLGGQGQPQHF. As DNA, the CDR3 is TGTGCCAGCAGCTTAGGTGGTCAGGGACAGCCCCAGCATTTT.

CDR3 sequence reads: CASSSGTGIYNEQFF. The CDR3 nucleotides read TGTGCCAGCAGCTCCGGGACAGGGATCTACAATGAGCAGTTCTTC. The chain has TRBV5-4 and TRBJ2-1; 9 positions match TRBD1. CDR1 is SGHNT and CDR2 is YYREEE in the germline V gene (reference sequence). The CDR3 consists of 15 residues. V shed 3 bases, J shed 3 bases, and the junction held 4 bases outside the gene matches.

This clone was detected once. In DNA form, the CDR3 reads TGTGCCACCGGGGACACGGAGAACACTGAAGCTTTCTTT. Translation: CATGDTENTEAFF. The chain joins TRBV6-5 to TRBJ1-1, with D perhaps TRBD1 (6 bases). V lost 10 bases and J 1 base, leaving 13 bases between the germline ends. Germline CDR1 is MNHEY and CDR2 is SVGAGI. This CDR3 region has 13 residues.